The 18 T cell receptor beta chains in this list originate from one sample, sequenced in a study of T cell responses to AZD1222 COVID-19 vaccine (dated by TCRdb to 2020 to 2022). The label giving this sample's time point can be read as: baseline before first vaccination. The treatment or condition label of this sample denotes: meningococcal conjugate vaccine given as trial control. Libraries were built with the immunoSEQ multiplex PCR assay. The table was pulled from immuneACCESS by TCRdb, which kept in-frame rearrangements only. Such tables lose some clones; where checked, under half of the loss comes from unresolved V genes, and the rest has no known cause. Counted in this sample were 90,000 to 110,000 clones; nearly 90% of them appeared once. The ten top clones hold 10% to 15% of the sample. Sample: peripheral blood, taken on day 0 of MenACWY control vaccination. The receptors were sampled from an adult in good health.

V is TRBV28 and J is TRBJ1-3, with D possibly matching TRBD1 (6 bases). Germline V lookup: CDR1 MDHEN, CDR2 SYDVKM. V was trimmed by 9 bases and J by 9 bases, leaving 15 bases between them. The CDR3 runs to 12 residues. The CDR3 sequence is CASPDRWGTIYF. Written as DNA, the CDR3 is TGTGCCAGTCCAGACAGGTGGGGCACCATATATTTT.

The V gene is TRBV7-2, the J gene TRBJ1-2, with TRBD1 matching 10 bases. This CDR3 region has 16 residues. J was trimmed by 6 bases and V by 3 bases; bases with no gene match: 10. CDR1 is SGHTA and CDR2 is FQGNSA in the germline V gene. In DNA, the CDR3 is TGTGCCAGCAGCTTTAGTCCCGGGACAGGGGCTCATGGCTACACCTTC. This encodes CASSFSPGTGAHGYTF. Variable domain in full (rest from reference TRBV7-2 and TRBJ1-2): GAGVSQSPSNKVTEKGKDVELRCDPISGHTALYWYRQSLGQGLEFLIYFQGNSAPDKSGLPSDRFSAERTGGSVSTLTIQRTQQEDSAVYLCASSFSPGTGAHGYTFGSGTRLTVV.

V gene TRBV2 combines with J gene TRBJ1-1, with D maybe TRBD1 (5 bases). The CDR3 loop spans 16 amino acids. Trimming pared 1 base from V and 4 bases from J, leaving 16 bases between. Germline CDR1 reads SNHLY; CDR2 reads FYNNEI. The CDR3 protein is CASSEGAGQMGTEAFF. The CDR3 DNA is TGTGCCAGCAGTGAAGGGGCGGGGCAAATGGGCACTGAAGCTTTCTTT. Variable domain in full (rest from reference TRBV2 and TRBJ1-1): EPEVTQTPSHQVTQMGQEVILRCVPISNHLYFYWYRQILGQKVEFLVSFYNNEISEKSEIFDDQFSVERPDGSNFTLKIRSTKLEDSAMYFCASSEGAGQMGTEAFFGQGTRLTVV.

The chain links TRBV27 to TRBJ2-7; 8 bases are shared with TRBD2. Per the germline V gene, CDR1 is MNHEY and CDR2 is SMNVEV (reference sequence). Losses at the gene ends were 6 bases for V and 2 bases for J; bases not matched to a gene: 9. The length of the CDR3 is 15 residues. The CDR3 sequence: CASRRGVVGTYEQYF. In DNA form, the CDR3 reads TGTGCCAGCAGGCGGGGGGTGGTGGGAACCTACGAGCAGTACTTC.

In DNA, the CDR3 is TGCGCCAGCAGCTTGGGGGCAGGGGAAGGACAGCCCCAGCATTTT. Translating it yields CASSLGAGEGQPQHF. V gene TRBV5-1 combines with J gene TRBJ1-5; perhaps TRBD1 as D (6 bases). Germline CDR1 is SGHRS and CDR2 is YFSETQ. Trimming removed 0 bases from V and 7 bases from J, with 14 bases in between. CDR3 length equals 15 residues.

In DNA form, the CDR3 reads TGTGCCAGCAGCCAAAGCCTAGCGGGGGTACCGAACACCGGGGAGCTGTTTTTT. Translation: CASSQSLAGVPNTGELFF. The chain links TRBV3-1 (or the pseudogene TRBV3-2) to TRBJ2-2, with 10 bases lining up with TRBD2. The V segment lost 2 bases and the J segment 0 bases; nucleotides outside the gene matches: 6. Germline assignment: CDR1 LGHDT and CDR2 YNNKEL (reference sequence). This CDR3 spans 18 amino acids.

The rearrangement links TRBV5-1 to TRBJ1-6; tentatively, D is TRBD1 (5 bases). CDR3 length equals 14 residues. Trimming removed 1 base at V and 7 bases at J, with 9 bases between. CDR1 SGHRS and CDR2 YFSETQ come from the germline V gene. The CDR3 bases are TGCGCCAGCAGCTTGCGGGGGGTAAATTCACCCCTCCACTTT. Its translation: CASSLRGVNSPLHF.

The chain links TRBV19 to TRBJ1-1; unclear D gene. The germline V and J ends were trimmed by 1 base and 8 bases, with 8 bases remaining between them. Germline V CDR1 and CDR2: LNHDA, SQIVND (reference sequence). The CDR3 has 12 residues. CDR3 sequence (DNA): TGTGCCAGTAGTATAGTTCTTGGGGAAGCTTTCTTT. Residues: CASSIVLGEAFF.

CDR3 bases: TGTGCCAGCAGTTTAGATGTGGGAAACTACTACAATGAGCAGTTCTTC. This encodes CASSLDVGNYYNEQFF. J is TRBJ2-1 and V is TRBV27; D gene uncertain. Per the germline V gene, CDR1 is MNHEY and CDR2 is SMNVEV (reference sequence). The CDR3 contains 16 residues. V was pared by 2 bases and J by 3 bases, with 14 bases between.

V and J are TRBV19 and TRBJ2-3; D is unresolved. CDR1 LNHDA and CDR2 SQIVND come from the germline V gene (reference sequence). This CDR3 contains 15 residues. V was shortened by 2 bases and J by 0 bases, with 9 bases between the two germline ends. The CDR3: CASSIIGPSTDTQYF. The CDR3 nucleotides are TGTGCCAGTAGTATAATTGGGCCCAGCACAGATACGCAGTATTTT.

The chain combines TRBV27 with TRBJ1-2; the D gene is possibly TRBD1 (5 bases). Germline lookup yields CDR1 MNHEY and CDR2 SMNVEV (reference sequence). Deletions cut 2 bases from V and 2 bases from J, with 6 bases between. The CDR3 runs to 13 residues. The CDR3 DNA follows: TGTGCCAGCAGTTTAAACAGGAACTATGGCTACACCTTC. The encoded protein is CASSLNRNYGYTF.

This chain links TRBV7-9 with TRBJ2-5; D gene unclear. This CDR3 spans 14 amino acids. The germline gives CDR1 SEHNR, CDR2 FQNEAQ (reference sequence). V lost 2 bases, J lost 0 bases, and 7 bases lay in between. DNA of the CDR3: TGTGCCAGCAGCTTATATTTAGACCAAGAGACCCAGTACTTC. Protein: CASSLYLDQETQYF.

This CDR3 reads CASSVGASGRAAETQYF. The CDR3 nucleotides read TGTGCCAGCAGCGTAGGTGCTAGCGGGAGGGCCGCGGAGACCCAGTACTTC. The chain joins TRBV9 to TRBJ2-5; 12 nucleotides agree with TRBD2. The CDR3 runs to 17 residues. Trimming took 0 bases from V and 5 from J; bases not matched to a gene: 8. Germline V lookup: CDR1 SGDLS, CDR2 YYNGEE. The variable domain in full, completed from reference TRBV9 and TRBJ2-5, reads DSGVTQTPKHLITATGQRVTLRCSPRSGDLSVYWYQQSLDQGLQFLIQYYNGEERAKGNILERFSAQQFPDLHSELNLSSLELGDSALYFCASSVGASGRAAETQYFGPGTRLLVL.

The CDR3 region is CASMKNNEQFF. CDR3 in DNA: TGTGCCAGCATGAAGAACAATGAGCAGTTCTTC. The chain joins TRBV25-1 to TRBJ2-1; no clear D gene. CDR3 length equals 11 residues. V lost 7 bases and J 5 bases, leaving 6 bases between the germline ends. Germline values: CDR1 MGHDK, CDR2 SYGVNS.

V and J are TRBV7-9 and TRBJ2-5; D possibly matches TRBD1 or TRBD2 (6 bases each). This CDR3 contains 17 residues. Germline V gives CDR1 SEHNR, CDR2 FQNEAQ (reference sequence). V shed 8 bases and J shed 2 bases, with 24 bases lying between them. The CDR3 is CASESRGGWFEQETQYF. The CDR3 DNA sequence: TGTGCCAGCGAAAGCAGGGGAGGCTGGTTCGAGCAAGAGACCCAGTACTTC.

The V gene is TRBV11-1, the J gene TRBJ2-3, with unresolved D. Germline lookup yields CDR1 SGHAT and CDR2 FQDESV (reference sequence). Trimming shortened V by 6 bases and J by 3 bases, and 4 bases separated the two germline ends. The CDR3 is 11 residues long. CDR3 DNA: TGTGCCAGCAGACTGACAGATACGCAGTATTTT. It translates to CASRLTDTQYF.

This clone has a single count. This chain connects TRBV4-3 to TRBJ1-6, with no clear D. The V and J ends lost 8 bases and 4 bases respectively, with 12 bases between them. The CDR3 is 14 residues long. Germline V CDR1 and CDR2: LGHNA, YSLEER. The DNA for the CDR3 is TGCGCCAGCTCCGAAGCAAGGTATAATTCACCCCTCCACTTT. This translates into CASSEARYNSPLHF.

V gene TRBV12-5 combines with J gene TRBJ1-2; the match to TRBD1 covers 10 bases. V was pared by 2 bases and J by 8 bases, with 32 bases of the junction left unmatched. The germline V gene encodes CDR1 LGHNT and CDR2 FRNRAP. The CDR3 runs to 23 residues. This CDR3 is CASGLSQSGTGDSEGLLSMGYTF. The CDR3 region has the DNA TGTGCTAGTGGTTTGTCCCAATCCGGGACAGGGGATTCTGAGGGCCTTTTGTCAATGGGCTACACCTTC.